Listed below are T cell receptor beta chains from one sample, sequenced in a study of T cell repertoires in cytomegalovirus infection. TCRdb reanalysed the reads using MiXCR and keeps one entry per CDR3 protein. Of roughly 250,000 distinct CDR3 sequences listed, roughly 22% are singletons. Material for sequencing was CD8+ T cells from PBMCs. The origin of the receptors is a human donor in good health (CMV status not recorded). Some clones in this sample may be carry-over from other donors' samples. Each CDR3 is given with its conserved first and last residue. Fields, in order: clone size, D gene, J gene, V gene, CDR3 protein, CDR3 DNA. D genes are given only for firm matches. The size entry is marked missing in some rows and otherwise reads once, few, many or a size class.

>.|.|TRBJ1-2|TRBV27
CASSLYPANYGYTF
TGTGCCAGCAGTTTATACCCGGCCAACTATGGCTACACCTTC
>few|TRBD2|TRBJ2-5|TRBV20-1
CSASSGGALVVETQYF
TGCAGTGCTAGTAGCGGGGGGGCGCTGGTAGTGGAGACCCAGTACTTC
>few|TRBD2|TRBJ2-2|TRBV7-9
CASSSAGDTGELFF
TGTGCCAGCAGCTCGGCGGGGGACACCGGGGAGCTGTTTTTT
>.|.|TRBJ1-1|TRBV28
CASSLFGGSGTEAFF
TGTGCCAGCAGTTTATTTGGGGGAAGCGGCACTGAAGCTTTCTTT
>.|TRBD2|TRBJ2-1|TRBV12-3/TRBV12-4
CARSRTSGGIYNEQFF
TGTGCCAGAAGCCGGACTAGCGGGGGGATATACAATGAGCAGTTCTTC
>.|TRBD1|TRBJ2-1|TRBV24-1
CATRTATGDSYNEQFF
TGTGCCACCAGAACCGCGACAGGGGACTCCTACAATGAGCAGTTCTTC
>.|.|TRBJ1-2|TRBV6-6
CASSYSAQGRAYGYTF
TGTGCCAGCAGTTACTCGGCCCAGGGGCGCGCCTATGGCTACACCTTC
>many|.|TRBJ1-2|TRBV7-2
CASSLEDINYGYTF
TGTGCCAGCAGCTTAGAGGACATTAACTATGGCTACACCTTC
>.|TRBD2|TRBJ2-4|TRBV2
CASMGGKNIQYF
TGTGCCAGCATGGGGGGGAAAAACATTCAGTACTTC
>.|.|TRBJ1-2|TRBV2
CASKDGYGYTF
TGTGCCAGCAAGGACGGCTATGGCTACACCTTC
>many|.|TRBJ1-1|TRBV19
CASSIGRGTEAFF
TGTGCCAGTAGTATAGGCAGGGGCACTGAAGCTTTCTTT
>.|.|TRBJ1-4|TRBV4-1
CASSQDTGVGATNEKLFF
TGCGCCAGCAGCCAAGATACTGGGGTGGGGGCAACTAATGAAAAACTGTTTTTT
>.|.|TRBJ2-7|TRBV28
CASLAQDTYEQYF
TGTGCCAGCCTCGCACAGGATACCTACGAGCAGTACTTC
>many|TRBD2|TRBJ2-2|TRBV7-2
CASSLVLAGGYTGELFF
TGTGCCAGCAGCTTAGTCCTAGCGGGGGGATACACCGGGGAGCTGTTTTTT
>.|TRBD2|TRBJ2-5|TRBV12-3/TRBV12-4
CASSPVGGGETQYF
TGTGCCAGCAGTCCAGTTGGGGGGGGGGAGACCCAGTACTTC
>many|.|TRBJ2-5|TRBV7-9
CASSLPQQETQYF
TGTGCCAGCAGCTTACCCCAGCAAGAGACCCAGTACTTC
>.|.|TRBJ2-5|TRBV7-9
CASSSRGTSNQETQYF
TGTGCCAGCAGCTCGAGAGGGACCTCAAACCAAGAGACCCAGTACTTC
>few|.|TRBJ2-7|TRBV4-2
CASSHGRGDYEQYF
TGTGCCAGCAGCCATGGACGCGGGGACTACGAGCAGTACTTC
>.|.|TRBJ2-1|TRBV14
CASSQDKLALASYNEQFF
TGTGCCAGCAGCCAAGATAAGCTAGCCCTCGCCTCCTACAATGAGCAGTTCTTC
>.|.|TRBJ2-7|TRBV2
CASSDTLSDEQYF
TGTGCCAGCAGTGATACCCTTTCGGACGAGCAGTACTTC
>many|TRBD2|TRBJ2-1|TRBV11-1
CASSPPAGGPGEQFF
TGTGCCAGCAGCCCCCCGGCGGGGGGGCCGGGGGAGCAGTTCTTC
>few|TRBD2|TRBJ2-1|TRBV9
CASSTAGGSYNEQFF
TGTGCCAGCAGCACTGCGGGGGGATCTTACAATGAGCAGTTCTTC
>.|.|TRBJ2-2|TRBV7-6
CASSLGSGATGELFF
TGTGCCAGCAGCTTAGGGTCAGGGGCGACCGGGGAGCTGTTTTTT
>many|.|TRBJ2-1|TRBV7-9
CASSLTFGSYNEQFF
TGTGCCAGCAGCTTAACTTTCGGCTCCTACAATGAGCAGTTCTTC
>.|.|TRBJ2-2|TRBV20-1
CSVRLTNTGELFF
TGCAGTGTCCGGCTTACGAACACCGGGGAGCTGTTTTTT
>.|TRBD2|TRBJ2-1|TRBV4-1
CATSGRGSYNEQFF
TGCGCCACCTCGGGGCGGGGGAGTTACAATGAGCAGTTCTTC
>few|.|TRBJ1-2|TRBV29-1
CSVVSWNYGYTF
TGCAGCGTTGTTTCCTGGAACTATGGCTACACCTTC
>.|.|TRBJ2-2|TRBV12-3/TRBV12-4
CATGAGLGELFF
TGTGCCACTGGGGCAGGACTGGGGGAGCTGTTTTTT
>.|.|TRBJ2-7|TRBV28
CASRGLAGIEQYF
TGTGCCAGCAGAGGGTTGGCGGGCATCGAGCAGTACTTC
>few|.|TRBJ2-3|TRBV6-2/TRBV6-3
CASSGDIRSTDTQYF
TGTGCCAGCAGTGGCGACATTCGGTCGACAGATACGCAGTATTTT
>many|.|TRBJ1-1|TRBV5-4
CASSYREGVTPEAFF
TGTGCCAGCAGCTACAGGGAGGGAGTTACCCCTGAAGCTTTCTTT
>many|TRBD1|TRBJ2-5|TRBV6-1
CASSSNWEDRGIGAQETQYF
TGTGCCAGCAGTTCCAACTGGGAGGACAGGGGGATTGGAGCCCAAGAGACCCAGTACTTC
>.|TRBD2|TRBJ2-1|TRBV12-5
CASGALAGGSDEQFF
TGTGCTAGTGGTGCACTAGCGGGGGGTTCAGATGAGCAGTTCTTC
>.|.|TRBJ2-1|TRBV2
CATLRGSEQFF
TGTGCCACCCTAAGAGGTAGTGAGCAGTTCTTC
>few|TRBD1|TRBJ1-2|TRBV20-1
CSAYTGTGHGYTF
TGCAGTGCTTACACCGGGACAGGTCATGGCTACACCTTC
>.|TRBD2|TRBJ2-7|TRBV7-9
CASSAGTRSVDEQYF
TGTGCCAGCAGCGCCGGGACTAGAAGTGTCGACGAGCAGTACTTC
>.|.|TRBJ1-3|TRBV9
CASSPRDGGFSGNTIYF
TGTGCCAGCAGCCCTCGGGACGGAGGATTCTCTGGAAACACCATATATTTT
>few|.|TRBJ2-7|TRBV2
CASRDTGISSYEQYF
TGTGCCAGCAGGGATACCGGGATTTCTTCTTACGAGCAGTACTTC
>few|.|TRBJ2-2|TRBV7-7
CASSFAGFGTGELFF
TGTGCCAGCAGCTTCGCGGGATTCGGCACCGGGGAGCTGTTTTTT
>.|TRBD2|TRBJ2-1|TRBV11-2
CASSLFAGGVDEQFF
TGTGCCAGCAGCTTATTCGCGGGGGGAGTGGATGAGCAGTTCTTC
>many|TRBD2|TRBJ2-7|TRBV7-2
CASSLAAGASEQYF
TGTGCCAGCAGCTTAGCAGCGGGGGCTAGCGAGCAGTACTTC
>many|.|TRBJ1-1|TRBV2
CAIAENTEAFF
TGTGCCATAGCAGAGAACACTGAAGCTTTCTTT
>.|.|TRBJ2-1|TRBV13
CASSLVSRRDEQFF
TGTGCCAGCAGCTTAGTCTCCCGTAGGGATGAGCAGTTCTTC
>few|TRBD2|TRBJ2-1|TRBV28
CASSLQWLAGGREQFF
TGTGCCAGCAGTTTACAATGGCTAGCGGGGGGACGGGAGCAGTTCTTC
>few|.|TRBJ2-5|TRBV28
CASTRPERDETQYF
TGTGCCAGCACCCGCCCCGAGAGGGATGAGACCCAGTACTTC
>many|TRBD1|TRBJ2-5|TRBV7-9
CAITGQGLETQYF
TGTGCCATCACGGGACAGGGACTAGAGACCCAGTACTTC
>.|.|TRBJ2-1|TRBV29-1
CSDGVNEQFF
TGCAGCGATGGGGTGAATGAGCAGTTCTTC
>.|.|TRBJ1-2|TRBV20-1
CSAGLIAGYTF
TGCAGTGCTGGCTTAATCGCAGGCTACACCTTC
>.|.|TRBJ1-1|TRBV29-1
CSVEPGAEAFF
TGCAGCGTTGAGCCAGGGGCTGAAGCTTTCTTT
>.|.|TRBJ2-7|TRBV28
CASSRTELNPAYEQYF
TGTGCCAGCAGCAGGACAGAACTAAATCCGGCTTACGAGCAGTACTTC
>.|.|TRBJ1-1|TRBV19
CASSIEGGTEAFF
TGTGCCAGTAGTATAGAGGGGGGGACTGAAGCTTTCTTT
>.|TRBD2|TRBJ2-2|TRBV6-5
CASSSLFSGGTGELFF
TGTGCCAGCAGTTCCCTCTTTAGCGGGGGGACCGGGGAGCTGTTTTTT
>many|.|TRBJ1-2|TRBV5-1
CASSPGTTTNYGYTF
TGCGCCAGCAGCCCTGGGACAACCACTAACTATGGCTACACCTTC